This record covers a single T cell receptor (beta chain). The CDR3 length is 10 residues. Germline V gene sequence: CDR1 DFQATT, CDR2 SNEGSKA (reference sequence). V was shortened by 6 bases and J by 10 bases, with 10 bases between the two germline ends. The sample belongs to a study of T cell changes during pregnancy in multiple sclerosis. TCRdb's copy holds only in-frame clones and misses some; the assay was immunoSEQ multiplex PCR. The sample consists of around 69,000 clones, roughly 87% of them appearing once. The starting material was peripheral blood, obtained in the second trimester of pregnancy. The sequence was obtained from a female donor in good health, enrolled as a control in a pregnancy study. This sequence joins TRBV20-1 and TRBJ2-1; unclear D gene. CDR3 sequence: CSAVLVEQFF. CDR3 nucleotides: TGCAGTGCCGTCCTAGTCGAGCAGTTCTTC.